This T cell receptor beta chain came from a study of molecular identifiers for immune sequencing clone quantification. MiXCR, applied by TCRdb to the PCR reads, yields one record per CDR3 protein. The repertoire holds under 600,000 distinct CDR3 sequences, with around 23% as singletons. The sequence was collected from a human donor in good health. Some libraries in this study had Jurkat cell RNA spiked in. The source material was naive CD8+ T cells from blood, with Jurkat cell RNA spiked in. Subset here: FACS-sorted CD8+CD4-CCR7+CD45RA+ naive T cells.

The CDR3 region has the DNA TGTGCCAGCAGGGGGGGGTACTTCCCCGGGGAGCTGTTTTTT. Amino acid sequence: CASRGGYFPGELFF. The chain carries TRBV27 and TRBJ2-2, with TRBD2 identical over 7 bases. CDR1 MNHEY and CDR2 SMNVEV come from the germline V gene (reference sequence). This CDR3 has 14 residues. J was trimmed by 6 bases and V by 6 bases; bases with no gene match: 7.